These 8 T cell receptor beta chains share one sample of origin, sequenced in a study of control samples from healthy donors and cancer patients. The table came from immunoSEQ multiplex PCR; TCRdb's copy has only in-frame clones and leaves some out. The table lists 130,000 to 150,000 clones, 80% to 95% of them singletons. Sequencing input: blood. The receptors were gathered from a man under 40 in good health.

This clone occurred once. The V and J genes are TRBV24-1 and TRBJ2-1; TRBD2 agrees at 11 bases. This CDR3 has 14 residues. Losses at the gene ends were 10 bases for V and 10 bases for J; bases not matched to a gene: 11. Germline lookup yields CDR1 KGHDR and CDR2 SFDVKD. In nucleotides, the CDR3 is TGTGCCACACAGCATAGCGGGGGGGCGTGGGAGCAGTTCTTC. It specifies CATQHSGGAWEQFF.

As for this clone: A read error may produce the germline difference seen at one junction end. As DNA, the CDR3 is TGTGCCAGCAGCTCCGGGACTAGCGGGGGTCGGAACTTC. Protein: CASSSGTSGGRNF. The V and J genes are TRBV7-9 and TRBJ2-7; 14 nucleotides match TRBD2. Germline V gene data show CDR1 as SEHNR and CDR2 as FQNEAQ (reference sequence). The CDR3 spans 13 residues. The full variable domain, rest sourced from reference TRBV7-9 and TRBJ2-7, is DTGVSQNPRHKITKRGQNVTFRCDPISEHNRLYWYRQTLGQGPEFLTYFQNEAQLEKSRLLSDRFSAERPKGSFSTLEIQRTEQGDSAMYLCASSSGTSGGRNFGPGTRLTVT.

The chain carries TRBV6-6 and TRBJ2-2; D is ambiguous. Trimming stripped 6 bases from V and 0 bases from J, with 11 bases between. The CDR3 is made up of 15 amino acids. CDR1 is MNHNY, CDR2 SVGAGI, per germline (reference sequence). CDR3 in amino acids: CASSVIDPNTGELFF. In DNA, the CDR3 is TGTGCCAGCAGCGTAATTGACCCGAACACCGGGGAGCTGTTTTTT.

This clone was picked up one time. The chain has TRBV2 and TRBJ2-4; 7 bases fit TRBD1. This CDR3 has 16 amino acids. From germline, CDR1 is SNHLY and CDR2 FYNNEI. The J segment lost 1 base and the V segment lost 4 bases, leaving 7 bases of the junction unmatched. CDR3 sequence: CASSVETGKAKNIQYF. The CDR3 DNA reads as TGTGCCAGCAGTGTGGAGACAGGGAAGGCCAAAAACATTCAGTACTTC.

The V call is TRBV30, the J call TRBJ1-4; no clear D. Trimming stripped 1 base from V and 3 bases from J, with 12 bases between. CDR3 length: 15 residues. The germline gives CDR1 GTSNPN, CDR2 SVGIG (reference sequence). The CDR3, as DNA: TGTGCCTGGAGTGCAAGCCTTTTGGCTAATGAAAAACTGTTTTTT. Protein product: CAWSASLLANEKLFF.

The rearrangement uses TRBV27 and TRBJ2-7; TRBD2 is a possible D gene (6 bases). Germline CDR1 reads MNHEY; CDR2 reads SMNVEV (reference sequence). The CDR3 has 14 amino acids. V lost 3 bases and J 3 bases, leaving 12 bases between the germline ends. The CDR3 coding sequence is TGTGCCAGCAGTTTGGAGGGGATAGGCTACGAGCAGTACTTC. Protein sequence: CASSLEGIGYEQYF.

The V gene is TRBV5-5, the J gene TRBJ2-7, with D perhaps TRBD1 or TRBD2 (5 bases each). V was cut by 4 bases and J by 4 bases, with 12 bases left in between. Germline CDR1 is SGHKS and CDR2 is YYEKEE (reference sequence). This CDR3 has 13 residues. The CDR3 sequence is CASSRREGYEQYF. The CDR3, as DNA: TGTGCCAGCAGCCGGCGCGAGGGGTACGAGCAGTACTTC. Variable domain in full (rest from reference TRBV5-5 and TRBJ2-7): DAGVTQSPTHLIKTRGQQVTLRCSPISGHKSVSWYQQVLGQGPQFIFQYYEKEERGRGNFPDRFSARQFPNYSSELNVNALLLGDSALYLCASSRREGYEQYFGPGTRLTVT.

This chain uses TRBV19 with TRBJ1-5, with D possibly TRBD1 on 6 matching bases. Germline V gene lookup returns CDR1 LNHDA and CDR2 SQIVND (reference sequence). The length of the CDR3 is 16 residues. V was trimmed by 4 bases and J by 7 bases, leaving 20 bases between them. DNA of the CDR3: TGTGCCAGTAGTACCTTGGACAGATCAGGTGAGCAGCCCCAGCATTTT. It specifies CASSTLDRSGEQPQHF.